Below, 10 T cell receptor beta chains from the same sample are listed, as sequenced in a study of sequential checkpoint blockade in melanoma. The treatment denotes: randomized to nivolumab then ipilimumab (arm A) or the reverse (arm B). Data came from immunoSEQ multiplex PCR; TCRdb stores just in-frame clones and leaves some out. The data hold about 450 clones, with 26% observed a single time. The material sequenced was tumor tissue (inferred from file names), taken from a patient given nivolumab and ipilimumab in sequence. These receptors came from a human donor with melanoma.

There are a few counts of this clone. J is TRBJ1-1 and V is TRBV19; TRBD1 matches 7 bases. CDR3 length: 13 residues. CDR1 and CDR2 from the germline V gene are LNHDA and SQIVND (reference sequence). J lost 4 bases, V lost 10 bases, and 9 bases had no gene match. CDR3 sequence reads: CATVDRLVTEAFF. As DNA, the CDR3 is TGTGCCACTGTGGACAGGTTGGTCACTGAAGCTTTCTTT.

This rearrangement joins TRBV5-1 to TRBJ2-5, with 7 bases aligning to TRBD2. The ends lost 0 bases at V and 2 bases at J; junction bases unmatched: 4. Per the germline V gene, CDR1 is SGHRS and CDR2 is YFSETQ. There are 15 residues in the CDR3. The CDR3 sequence is CASSLAWGGQETQYF. CDR3 sequence (DNA): TGCGCCAGCAGCTTGGCATGGGGGGGTCAAGAGACCCAGTACTTC. The variable domain in full, with the rest retrieved from reference TRBV5-1 and TRBJ2-5, is KAGVTQTPRYLIKTRGQQVTLSCSPISGHRSVSWYQQTPGQGLQFLFEYFSETQRNKGNFPGRFSGRQFSNSRSEMNVSTLELGDSALYLCASSLAWGGQETQYFGPGTRLLVL.

This clone turned up a few times. The V call is TRBV6-8, the J call TRBJ2-7; D is perhaps TRBD2 (7 bases). Per the germline V gene, CDR1 is MNHGY and CDR2 is SAAAGT. The CDR3 contains 17 residues. V was clipped by 8 bases and J by 1 base, with 24 bases between them. In DNA form, the CDR3 reads TGTGCCAGCCGAAGAAGGGGGGGAGCGGAGGGGTCCTACGAGCAGTACTTC. It is translated as CASRRRGGAEGSYEQYF.

The V and J genes are TRBV11-3 and TRBJ2-1; the match to TRBD2 covers 13 bases. The V gene's germline CDR1 is SGHNT and CDR2 YENEEA. Trimming took 4 bases from V and 9 from J; bases not matched to a gene: 9. CDR3 length: 16 amino acids. The CDR3 region has the DNA TGTGCCAGCAGCTCCGGCGGGACTAGCGGGATAGGTGAGCAGTTCTTC. Protein sequence: CASSSGGTSGIGEQFF.

The chain joins TRBV12-2 to TRBJ1-6; TRBD1, as called in the table, went unchecked against the DNA. TRBV12-2 is designated a pseudogene. The CDR3 length is 14 residues. The CDR3 here is CASKTGTANSPLHF. The CDR3 nucleotides read TGTGCCAGTAAAACCGGGACAGCAAATTCACCCCTCCACTTT.

The J gene is TRBJ2-7, the V gene TRBV19; no reliable D call. This CDR3 is built from 14 residues. V was clipped by 3 bases and J by 4 bases, with 13 bases between them. The germline V gene encodes CDR1 LNHDA and CDR2 SQIVND (reference sequence). CDR3 DNA: TGTGCCAGTAGTATGAGAAACAGAGGATACGAGCAGTACTTC. This codes for CASSMRNRGYEQYF.

This clone was found a few times. The chain couples TRBV5-1 to TRBJ2-7; 8 positions match TRBD1. After removal of 0 bases from V and 6 bases from J, the junction contained 8 bases not matched to a gene. CDR1 and CDR2 (germline): SGHRS, YFSETQ. CDR3 size: 15 residues. The CDR3 protein is CASSLGTGQRGEQYF. CDR3 DNA: TGCGCCAGCAGCTTGGGGACAGGGCAACGGGGCGAGCAGTACTTC.

This clone is large within its sample. V is TRBV11-3 and J is TRBJ1-6; 9 bases align to TRBD1. Germline CDR1 SGHNT, CDR2 YENEEA. The CDR3 contains 14 residues. V shed 3 bases and J 10 bases; nucleotides not matched to a gene: 4. The CDR3 spells CASSFGQGRSPLHF. CDR3 in DNA: TGTGCCAGCAGCTTCGGACAGGGGAGGTCACCCCTCCACTTT.

The chain carries TRBV23-1 and TRBJ1-1; no definite D call. TRBV23-1 is placed among ORFs of uncertain function. V lost 6 bases and J 4 bases, leaving 15 bases between the germline ends. The CDR3 is 14 residues long. In DNA, the CDR3 is TGCGCCAGCAGCCAAGAGAAGGGAGGCACTGAAGCTTTCTTT. Residues: CASSQEKGGTEAFF.

The genes are TRBV18 and TRBJ2-7; perhaps TRBD1 as D (5 bases). Germline values: CDR1 KGHSH, CDR2 LQKENI. V lost 3 bases and J 1 base, leaving 10 bases between the germline ends. There are 14 residues in the CDR3. CDR3 in amino acids: CASSPQAGSYEQYF. The CDR3 nucleotides read TGTGCCAGCTCACCCCAGGCAGGGTCCTACGAGCAGTACTTC.